This TCR beta chain is drawn from a study of blood T cell repertoires in COVID-19. About the study: Acute-phase and convalescent COVID-19 samples originated in the United States, Italy and Spain. Sample material is recorded as cDNA or gDNA derived from T cells, B-cell-depleted T cells, or PBMCs.

The authors' processing: It was from reference gene primer amplification that nucleated cell counts were estimated. This table comes from immunoSEQ multiplex PCR, and its TCRdb copy is limited to in-frame clones, with some not included. V and J calls and clone size are as listed in that table; D and trimming were resolved from the DNA. This table has some 39,000 clones, 85% to 90% appearing once. The CDR3 spans 16 residues. CDR1 KGHSH and CDR2 LQKENI come from the germline V gene. Germline trimming cut 5 bases from V and 3 bases from J; bases unmatched to any gene: 7. The rearrangement joins TRBV18 to TRBJ1-6; 7 bases are a match to TRBD1. What was sequenced was peripheral blood. This clonotype originated in a man in his 60s with acute or convalescent COVID-19. CDR3 coding DNA: TGTGCCAGCTCAGGGGACAGCTCCTTCTATAATTCACCCCTCCACTTT. Translated, it gives CASSGDSSFYNSPLHF.